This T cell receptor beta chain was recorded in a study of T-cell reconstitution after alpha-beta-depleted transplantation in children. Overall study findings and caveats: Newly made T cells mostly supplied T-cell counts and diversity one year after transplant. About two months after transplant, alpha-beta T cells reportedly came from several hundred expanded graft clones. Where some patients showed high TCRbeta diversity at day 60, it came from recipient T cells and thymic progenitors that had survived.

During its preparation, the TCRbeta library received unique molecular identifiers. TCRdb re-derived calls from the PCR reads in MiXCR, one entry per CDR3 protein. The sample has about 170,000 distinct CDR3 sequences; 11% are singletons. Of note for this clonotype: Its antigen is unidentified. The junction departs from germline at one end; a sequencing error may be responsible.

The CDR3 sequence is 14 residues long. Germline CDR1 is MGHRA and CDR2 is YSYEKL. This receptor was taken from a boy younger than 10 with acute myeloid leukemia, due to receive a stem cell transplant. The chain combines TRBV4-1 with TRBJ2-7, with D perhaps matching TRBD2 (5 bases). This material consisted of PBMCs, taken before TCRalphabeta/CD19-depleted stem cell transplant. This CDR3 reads CASSQNGEGVELYF. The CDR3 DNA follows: TGCGCCAGCAGCCAAAATGGTGAGGGAGTCGAGCTGTACTTC.